The 32 T cell receptor beta chains presented below share a single source sample, sequenced in a study of PD-1 blockade in classical Hodgkin lymphoma. All the patients suffered relapse after autologous stem cell transplantation, and brentuximab vedotin exposure differed. Sequencing was performed with immunoSEQ multiplex PCR; in TCRdb, only in-frame clones are kept and a portion is missing. Of approximately 60,000 clones detected, roughly 88% appear once; the ten largest clones hold approximately 12%. The sample here was peripheral blood mononuclear cells (PBMCs), taken at baseline. The receptors were gathered from a human donor with classical Hodgkin lymphoma.

This sequence joins TRBV19 and TRBJ1-2, with 8 bases lining up with TRBD1. Germline trimming cut 8 bases from V and 4 bases from J; bases unmatched to any gene: 12. The CDR3 runs to 15 residues. CDR1 is LNHDA, CDR2 SQIVND, per germline (reference sequence). The DNA of the CDR3 is TGTGCCAGTCAAAATTATCTGGGACAGGCCTATGGCTACACCTTC. This codes for CASQNYLGQAYGYTF.

The chain joins TRBV4-2 to TRBJ1-3, with D possibly TRBD1 on 5 matching bases. Germline V gene lookup returns CDR1 LGHNA and CDR2 YNFKEQ. The CDR3 totals 14 residues. The V end lost 4 bases, the J end lost 2 bases, and 9 bases lay between the germline ends. The CDR3 DNA reads TGTGCCAGCAGCCCAGGGAGCGCTGGAAACACCATATATTTT. It is translated as CASSPGSAGNTIYF.

The gene calls are TRBV6-6 and TRBJ2-5; 9 positions match TRBD1. The length of the CDR3 is 14 residues. Germline V CDR1 and CDR2: MNHNY, SVGAGI (reference sequence). With V trimmed by 6 bases and J by 5 bases, 7 bases remained unmatched. The CDR3 protein is CASRSDRGLETQYF. CDR3 DNA sequence: TGTGCCAGCAGATCGGACAGGGGTTTGGAGACCCAGTACTTC.

The chain combines TRBV30 with TRBJ1-1, with D tentatively TRBD1 (6 bases). The CDR3 has 16 residues. Between the trimmed V and J ends, which lost 3 bases and 1 base, there was a span of 18 bases. Germline V gene data show CDR1 as GTSNPN and CDR2 as SVGIG (reference sequence). This CDR3 is CAWRSSLQTGNTEAFF. CDR3 DNA sequence: TGTGCCTGGAGATCATCCCTGCAGACAGGGAACACTGAAGCTTTCTTT.

This rearrangement joins TRBV19 to TRBJ1-2; D gene ambiguous. Deletions cut 7 bases from V and 5 bases from J, with 11 bases between. The length of the CDR3 is 12 residues. The germline V gene has CDR1 LNHDA and CDR2 SQIVND (reference sequence). The CDR3 sequence: CASNAKRYGYTF. The CDR3 nucleotides read TGTGCCAGTAATGCCAAGCGTTATGGCTACACCTTC. The whole variable domain, filled in from reference TRBV19 and TRBJ1-2, reads DGGITQSPKYLFRKEGQNVTLSCEQNLNHDAMYWYRQDPGQGLRLIYYSQIVNDFQKGDIAEGYSVSREKKESFPLTVTSAQKNPTAFYLCASNAKRYGYTFGSGTRLTVV.

This chain uses TRBV27 with TRBJ2-1; unclear D gene. The CDR3 sequence is 12 residues long. V was shortened by 2 bases and J by 4 bases, with 3 bases between the two germline ends. Germline V gene lookup returns CDR1 MNHEY and CDR2 SMNVEV (reference sequence). CDR3 in DNA: TGTGCCAGCAGTTTAAGGTACAATGAGCAGTTCTTC. Amino acid sequence: CASSLRYNEQFF.

The rearrangement joins TRBV2 to TRBJ1-2; maybe TRBD1 (5 bases). V lost 2 bases and J lost 8, with 12 bases in between. This CDR3 is built from 13 residues. CDR1 is SNHLY and CDR2 is FYNNEI in the germline V gene. CDR3 in DNA: TGTGCCAGCAGTGAAAGACAGCAAGGAGGCTACACCTTC. This sequence encodes CASSERQQGGYTF.

V is TRBV30 and J is TRBJ1-4, with 7 bases matching TRBD1. V was pared by 8 bases and J by 4 bases, with 7 bases of the junction left unmatched. Per germline, CDR1 GTSNPN and CDR2 SVGIG (reference sequence). The CDR3 covers 13 residues. CDR3 nucleotides: TGTGCCGTGGGACAGAGCCTTAATGAAAAACTGTTTTTT. Amino acid sequence: CAVGQSLNEKLFF.

This clone was observed once. The CDR3 loop is CASSQDPPMGTQYF. CDR3 sequence (DNA): TGCGCCAGCAGCCAAGATCCCCCAATGGGGACCCAGTACTTC. The rearrangement joins TRBV4-1 to TRBJ2-5; D remains unclear. The CDR3 runs to 14 residues. CDR1 is MGHRA and CDR2 is YSYEKL in the germline V gene. V lost 0 bases, J lost 7 bases, and 12 bases lay in between.

The rearrangement uses TRBV5-4 and TRBJ1-3; D is uncertain. Germline V gives CDR1 SGHNT, CDR2 YYREEE (reference sequence). This CDR3 is built from 14 residues. Trimming cost V 1 base and J 4 bases, with 9 bases left between them. The CDR3 reads CASSLWGYGNTIYF. The CDR3 DNA reads as TGTGCCAGCAGCTTGTGGGGTTACGGAAACACCATATATTTT.

J is TRBJ1-6 and V is TRBV28; D might be TRBD1 (5 bases). CDR1 and CDR2 from the germline V gene are MDHEN and SYDVKM. The CDR3 loop spans 15 amino acids. Trimming left V 5 bases short and J 14 bases short, with 22 bases between. CDR3: CASSRDSQGSRTLHF. The CDR3 coding sequence is TGTGCCAGCAGTCGTGACAGTCAGGGTTCCCGAACCCTCCACTTT.

The chain carries TRBV6-5 and TRBJ2-7; 9 bases line up with TRBD1. The V gene's germline CDR1 is MNHEY and CDR2 SVGAGI. V lost 0 bases and J lost 1; bases outside the gene matches: 1. This CDR3 has 15 residues. The DNA for the CDR3 is TGTGCCAGCAGTTACTCGACAGGGGGGTCCTACGAGCAGTACTTC. Protein sequence: CASSYSTGGSYEQYF.

This chain uses TRBV2 with TRBJ2-3; D could derive from TRBD1 or TRBD2 (6 bases each). V lost 6 bases to trimming and J lost 4 bases, with 17 bases between them. The CDR3 loop spans 15 amino acids. Looked up from germline, CDR1 is SNHLY and CDR2 is FYNNEI. DNA for the CDR3: TGTGCCAGCAGCCAAGAAGGGGGGATGGCAGATACGCAGTATTTT. This gives the protein CASSQEGGMADTQYF.

The chain has TRBV18 and TRBJ2-7, with 15 bases that match TRBD2. The germline gives CDR1 KGHSH, CDR2 LQKENI. Losses at the gene ends were 0 bases for V and 1 base for J; bases not matched to a gene: 4. The CDR3 loop spans 18 amino acids. The CDR3 DNA reads as TGTGCCAGCTCACCACCTCTTGGACTAGCGGGGGGGTCCTACGAGCAGTACTTC. This gives the protein CASSPPLGLAGGSYEQYF.

The V and J genes are TRBV2 and TRBJ2-7; D remains unclear. The CDR3 is made up of 13 amino acids. Between the trimmed V and J ends, which lost 1 base and 6 bases, there was a span of 10 bases. The germline CDR1 and CDR2 sequences are SNHLY and FYNNEI. CDR3 amino acids: CASSEGQAFEQYF. CDR3 nucleotide sequence: TGTGCCAGCAGTGAAGGCCAGGCTTTCGAGCAGTACTTC.

V usage is TRBV13 and J usage is TRBJ2-2; D uncertain. The V gene's germline CDR1 is PRHDT and CDR2 FYEKMQ (reference sequence). This CDR3 is built from 15 residues. The ends were cut back, 4 bases at V and 6 bases at J, with 15 bases in the middle. CDR3 loop: CASSSLVADAGELFF. The CDR3 coding sequence is TGTGCCAGCAGCTCCTTAGTTGCAGACGCCGGGGAGCTGTTTTTT. Full variable domain (missing parts from reference TRBV13 and TRBJ2-2): AAGVIQSPRHLIKEKRETATLKCYPIPRHDTVYWYQQGPGQDPQFLISFYEKMQSDKGSIPDRFSAQQFSDYHSELNMSSLELGDSALYFCASSSLVADAGELFFGEGSRLTVL.

The V call is TRBV6-5, the J call TRBJ2-7; D remains unclear. V was cut by 6 bases and J by 4 bases, with 13 bases left in between. Germline values: CDR1 MNHEY, CDR2 SVGAGI. CDR3 size: 13 residues. Here the CDR3 reads CASSPSSLYEQYF. Written as DNA, the CDR3 is TGTGCCAGCAGCCCGAGTTCCTTATACGAGCAGTACTTC.

This chain connects TRBV6-4 to TRBJ1-4; TRBD1 agrees at 10 bases. V trimming: 6 bases; J trimming: 6 bases; junction bases outside the gene matches: 7. This CDR3 is built from 15 residues. The germline CDR1 and CDR2 sequences are MRHNA and SNTAGT. The chain's CDR3 is CASRPDRGGDEKLFF. The CDR3 region has the DNA TGTGCCAGCAGACCGGACAGGGGGGGCGATGAAAAACTGTTTTTT.

This clone showed up just once. The gene calls are TRBV15 and TRBJ1-1, with D uncertain. The V end lost 3 bases, the J end lost 3 bases, and 17 bases lay between the germline ends. From germline, CDR1 is LNHNV and CDR2 YYDKDF (reference sequence). CDR3 length: 16 amino acids. CDR3 sequence: CATSRAGWAGDTEAFF. The DNA of the CDR3 is TGTGCCACCAGCAGGGCGGGCTGGGCCGGGGACACTGAAGCTTTCTTT.

This rearrangement joins TRBV10-1 to TRBJ1-1; TRBD1 matches 8 bases. Germline-derived CDR1 and CDR2 are WNHNN and SYGVQD (reference sequence). The CDR3 sequence is 14 residues long. With V trimmed by 2 bases and J by 2 bases, 1 base remained unmatched. The CDR3 bases are TGCGCCAGCAGTGAGGCAGGGGGCAACACTGAAGCTTTCTTT. Its translation: CASSEAGGNTEAFF.

The chain employs TRBV9 and TRBJ2-3; D unclear. This CDR3 has 16 amino acids. V dropped 0 bases and J dropped 0 bases, with 11 bases sitting between them. The germline V gene has CDR1 SGDLS and CDR2 YYNGEE. This CDR3 is CASSVGGRPSTDTQYF. The DNA for the CDR3 is TGTGCCAGCAGCGTAGGTGGCAGACCTAGCACAGATACGCAGTATTTT. Combining the CDR3 with reference TRBV9 and TRBJ2-3 gives the whole variable domain DSGVTQTPKHLITATGQRVTLRCSPRSGDLSVYWYQQSLDQGLQFLIQYYNGEERAKGNILERFSAQQFPDLHSELNLSSLELGDSALYFCASSVGGRPSTDTQYFGPGTRLTVL.

This rearrangement joins TRBV6-5 to TRBJ2-7, with 12 bases aligning to TRBD2. Germline CDR1 reads MNHEY; CDR2 reads SVGAGI. The CDR3 covers 16 residues. Trimming took 0 bases from V and 4 from J; bases not matched to a gene: 4. CDR3 nucleotide sequence: TGTGCCAGCAGTTACTCGTTCACTAGCGGGAGGTACGAGCAGTACTTC. Translated: CASSYSFTSGRYEQYF.

This chain uses TRBV11-2 with TRBJ1-5, with 10 bases matching TRBD1. The CDR3 covers 15 residues. V shed 1 base, J shed 6 bases, and the junction held 3 bases outside the gene matches. Germline CDR1 reads SGHAT; CDR2 reads FQNNGV. In DNA, the CDR3 is TGTGCCAGCAGCTTAGGGACAGGGGGTATTCAGCCCCAGCATTTT. It is translated as CASSLGTGGIQPQHF. Based on the CDR3 plus reference TRBV11-2 and TRBJ1-5, the full variable domain is EAGVAQSPRYKIIEKRQSVAFWCNPISGHATLYWYQQILGQGPKLLIQFQNNGVVDDSQLPKDRFSAERLKGVDSTLKIQPAKLEDSAVYLCASSLGTGGIQPQHFGDGTRLSIL.

The DNA for the CDR3 is TGCGCCAGCAGCTTTCGTTTAGCGGCCACTAGCACAGATACGCAGTATTTT. The encoded protein is CASSFRLAATSTDTQYF. This chain uses TRBV5-1 with TRBJ2-3; a possible D gene is TRBD2 (6 bases). V lost 2 bases to trimming and J lost 0 bases, with 16 bases between them. CDR1 is SGHRS and CDR2 is YFSETQ in the germline V gene. This CDR3 contains 17 residues.

This sequence joins TRBV5-1 and TRBJ1-3; 7 bases map to TRBD1. V lost 0 bases to trimming and J lost 8 bases; unmatched junction nucleotides: 5. Germline lookup yields CDR1 SGHRS and CDR2 YFSETQ. The CDR3 extends over 14 amino acids. The CDR3 protein is CASSLADTGDTIYF. The CDR3, as DNA: TGCGCCAGCAGCTTGGCGGATACAGGGGACACCATATATTTT.

This clone was counted only a few times. V usage is TRBV7-9 and J usage is TRBJ2-7; 8 positions match TRBD1. With 0 bases clipped from V and 2 bases from J, the junction kept 6 bases outside the gene matches. This CDR3 region has 16 residues. The V gene's germline CDR1 is SEHNR and CDR2 FQNEAQ (reference sequence). As DNA, the CDR3 is TGTGCCAGCAGCTTAGCTGGCAGGGGGCACCCCTACGAGCAGTACTTC. Its translation: CASSLAGRGHPYEQYF.

The chain combines TRBV30 with TRBJ1-6; no clear D. CDR3 length equals 13 residues. The germline gives CDR1 GTSNPN, CDR2 SVGIG (reference sequence). V was trimmed by 1 base and J by 9 bases, leaving 10 bases between them. CDR3 sequence reads: CAWSDQQISPLHF. For the CDR3, the DNA is TGTGCCTGGAGTGACCAGCAGATTTCACCCCTCCACTTT.

This rearrangement joins TRBV5-6 to TRBJ2-7; the D is unclear. This CDR3 region has 11 residues. Trimming removed 1 base from V and 4 bases from J, with 3 bases in between. In germline, CDR1 is SGHDT, CDR2 YYEEEE. The CDR3 region is CASSLMYEQYF. In DNA, the CDR3 is TGTGCCAGCAGCTTGATGTACGAGCAGTACTTC.

This chain joins TRBV27 and TRBJ2-5, with 9 bases lining up with TRBD1. Per the germline V gene, CDR1 is MNHEY and CDR2 is SMNVEV (reference sequence). The CDR3 has 14 amino acids. V dropped 3 bases and J dropped 2; count of bases not matched to a gene: 1. This chain's CDR3 is CASSFGTGQETQYF. The CDR3 DNA is TGTGCCAGCAGTTTTGGGACAGGGCAAGAGACCCAGTACTTC.

The chain recombines TRBV19 with TRBJ2-6; 8 bases map to TRBD1. The CDR3 contains 16 residues. The V segment lost 1 base and the J segment 4 bases; nucleotides outside the gene matches: 3. Germline CDR1 LNHDA, CDR2 SQIVND (reference sequence). Here the CDR3 DNA reads TGTGCCAGTAGTATAGGGACAGGGTTCGGGGCCAACGTCCTGACTTTC. Encoded protein: CASSIGTGFGANVLTF.

The chain employs TRBV7-2 and TRBJ2-7, with D unclear. Germline values: CDR1 SGHTA, CDR2 FQGNSA. This CDR3 has 15 amino acids. V was pared by 1 base and J by 1 base, with 11 bases between. CDR3 in amino acids: CASSLDPSRSYEQYF. The DNA of the CDR3 is TGTGCCAGCAGCTTAGATCCCAGCAGATCCTACGAGCAGTACTTC.

This chain connects TRBV30 to TRBJ1-1; tentative D call: TRBD1 (5 bases). Trimming stripped 2 bases from V and 6 bases from J, with 19 bases between. This CDR3 spans 15 amino acids. The germline V gene has CDR1 GTSNPN and CDR2 SVGIG (reference sequence). CDR3 sequence: CAWSPWDPWRAEAFF. For the CDR3, the DNA is TGTGCCTGGAGTCCTTGGGACCCCTGGCGCGCTGAAGCTTTCTTT.